A selection of T cell receptor beta chains follows, all from one sample in a study of blood T cell repertoires in COVID-19. Libraries were prepared by immunoSEQ multiplex PCR; TCRdb keeps only in-frame clonotypes and omits some of them. The sample includes about 280,000 clones, 86% seen only once; the top ten take less than 15%. Sequencing was done on a sample of peripheral blood. These receptors were obtained from a woman in her 70s with COVID-19, enrolled during active disease. Both conserved end residues are part of each CDR3. A D gene is named only where the DNA matches it firmly. Clone size is given for some rows only: seen once, a few or many times, or a class if the clone is expanded.

v_gene	j_gene	d_gene	abundance	CDR3nt	CDR3aa
TRBV9	TRBJ2-7	-	-	TGTGCCAGCAGCGTAGAGGGGCGCTCCTACGAGCAGTACTTC	CASSVEGRSYEQYF
TRBV11-2	TRBJ2-2	-	-	TGTGCCAGCATCAGTAGGGGTTCCCGGTTCGGGGAGCTGTTTTTT	CASISRGSRFGELFF
TRBV5-6	TRBJ2-5	-	-	TGTGCCAGCAGCTTTGTATGGGGCCGGGAGACCCAGTACTTC	CASSFVWGRETQYF
TRBV5-6	TRBJ2-7	TRBD1	-	TGTGCCAGCAGCTTAACAGGGGTCTACGTTTCCTACGAGCAGTACTTC	CASSLTGVYVSYEQYF
TRBV19	TRBJ1-5	-	few	TGTGCCAGTAGTGTCGGACAGATCAATCAGCCCCAGCATTTT	CASSVGQINQPQHF
TRBV9	TRBJ2-5	TRBD2	-	TGTGCCAGCAGCGTATCGGCGGGGGGTGTCAAGGAGACCCAGTACTTC	CASSVSAGGVKETQYF
TRBV12-5	TRBJ2-1	TRBD1	once	TGTGCTAGTGACCCGGGACAGGGGATACATGAGCAGTTCTTC	CASDPGQGIHEQFF
TRBV29-1	TRBJ1-2	TRBD1	once	TGCAGCGTTAGACAGGGGTTCTATGGCTACACCTTC	CSVRQGFYGYTF
TRBV11-2	TRBJ1-2	-	-	TGTGCCAGCAGCTCCGTTAGGGGCAGGGGAGATAACTATGGCTACACCTTC	CASSSVRGRGDNYGYTF
TRBV14	TRBJ2-1	-	-	TGTGCCAGCAGCCAGGAAACTAGAGACTACAATGAGCAGTTCTTC	CASSQETRDYNEQFF
TRBV5-1	TRBJ2-2	TRBD1	-	TGCGCCAGCAGCCGGGCCACAGGGGTGTTGAACACCGGGGAGCTGTTTTTT	CASSRATGVLNTGELFF
TRBV10-1	TRBJ2-1	-	-	TGCGCCAGCAGTGAACGGCAGGTTAAAGCTGAGCAGTTCTTC	CASSERQVKAEQFF
TRBV30	TRBJ1-5	-	-	TGTGCCTGGAGTGGAGGGGTGAGTCAGGGGAAGAGGCCCCAGCATTTT	CAWSGGVSQGKRPQHF
TRBV27	TRBJ2-7	-	-	TGTGCCAGCCTTCGGGAGAGGGAGCAGTACTTC	CASLREREQYF
TRBV7-8	TRBJ2-7	-	-	TGTGCCAGCAGCTGGAGTAGCGGCTCCTACGAGCAGTACTTC	CASSWSSGSYEQYF
TRBV24-1	TRBJ1-4	-	-	TGTGCCACCAGTCCTTCAGGCGAAAAACTGTTTTTT	CATSPSGEKLFF
TRBV7-6	TRBJ2-1	TRBD1	-	TGTGCCAGCAGCCCAACAGGGGCCGTTTACAATGAGCAGTTCTTC	CASSPTGAVYNEQFF
TRBV9	TRBJ1-1	TRBD1	-	TGTGCCAGCAGCGTAGCAGGGGGGAACACTGAAGCTTTCTTT	CASSVAGGNTEAFF
TRBV4-1	TRBJ1-2	TRBD1	-	TGCGCCAGCAGCCACCTGGGACGGACAGGATATGGCTACACCTTC	CASSHLGRTGYGYTF
TRBV2	TRBJ1-4	TRBD1	-	TGTGCCAGCAGTGAGTGGACAGGGGGCGATGAAAAACTGTTTTTT	CASSEWTGGDEKLFF
TRBV4-3	TRBJ1-3	-	-	TGCGCCAGCAGCCCAGGGGAGGGGTCTGGAAACACCATATATTTT	CASSPGEGSGNTIYF
TRBV19	TRBJ1-1	TRBD1	-	TGTGCCAGTAGTATCGGAGGCAGGGGGTCTGAAGCTTTCTTT	CASSIGGRGSEAFF
TRBV4-2	TRBJ2-1	TRBD2	-	TGTGCCAGCAATATCGAGACTAGCGTAATTAATGAGCAGTTCTTC	CASNIETSVINEQFF
TRBV7-8	TRBJ1-3	TRBD1	-	TGTGCCAGCAGCTACACCCTGTTCGGGACAGGCTCTGGAAACACCATATATTTT	CASSYTLFGTGSGNTIYF
TRBV7-9	TRBJ2-3	-	-	TGTGCCAGCAGCCCCCTCCGGGGGGATACGCAGTATTTT	CASSPLRGDTQYF
TRBV29-1	TRBJ2-5	-	-	TGCAGCGTTGATCACCCGGGGGTCGGAGAGACCCAGTACTTC	CSVDHPGVGETQYF
TRBV19	TRBJ1-6	-	-	TGTGCCAGCGCCACCGAGGAATATAATTCACCCCTCCACTTT	CASATEEYNSPLHF
TRBV27	TRBJ2-3	-	-	TGTGCCAGCAGACCCTGGGGAGCGGGTGAAAGCACAGATACGCAGTATTTT	CASRPWGAGESTDTQYF
TRBV2	TRBJ2-1	-	-	TGTGCCAGCAGCGACGACGGGGGGCGGTTCTTC	CASSDDGGRFF
TRBV25-1	TRBJ1-1	-	-	TGTGCCAGCAGTTCAGACACCGTATTTTTCTTT	CASSSDTVFFF
TRBV7-2	TRBJ2-1	-	-	TGTGCCAGCAGCTATTGGGCTTACAATGAGCAGTTCTTC	CASSYWAYNEQFF
TRBV11-3	TRBJ1-1	-	-	TGTGCCAGCAGCCCGTCAGGGGACACTGAAGCTTTCTTT	CASSPSGDTEAFF
TRBV29-1	TRBJ2-5	TRBD1	-	TGCAGCGTTCCAGACAGGGGGGGAGAGACCCAGTACTTC	CSVPDRGGETQYF
TRBV13	TRBJ2-1	-	-	TGTGCCAGCGGAGTTGAGCAGTTCTTC	CASGVEQFF
TRBV6-6	TRBJ1-2	TRBD1	few	TGTGCCAGCATCCTACAGGGGGGTTATGGCTACACCTTC	CASILQGGYGYTF
TRBV10-3	TRBJ2-2	TRBD2	-	TGTGCCATCAGTGTACTAGCGGGGGGCCGGGGCACCGGGGAGCTGTTTTTT	CAISVLAGGRGTGELFF
TRBV24-1	TRBJ1-2	-	-	TGTGCCACCAGTGATTTCAGCGGCAGCGGGGGGGCACAAATACACCACTATGGCTACACCTTC	CATSDFSGSGGAQIHHYGYTF
TRBV30	TRBJ1-3	-	-	TGTGCCTGGACAGTCTCTGGAAACACCATATATTTT	CAWTVSGNTIYF
TRBV5-1	TRBJ2-4	TRBD2	-	TGCGCCAGCAGCTTGCTCCTAGCGGGGGGACCAACTAAAAACATTCAGTACTTC	CASSLLLAGGPTKNIQYF
TRBV7-2	TRBJ2-7	TRBD2	-	TGTGCCAGCAGCATGACTAGCGGGGAGATCTACGAGCAGTACTTC	CASSMTSGEIYEQYF
TRBV9	TRBJ1-4	-	-	TGTGCCAGCAGCGCGGATGGAAGGAGGGGAAAACTGTTTTTT	CASSADGRRGKLFF
TRBV7-8	TRBJ1-5	TRBD1	-	TGTGCCAGCAGCCTACACGACAGGGGACGGGTTCAGCCCCAGCATTTT	CASSLHDRGRVQPQHF
TRBV7-2	TRBJ2-7	-	once	TGTGCCAGCAGCTTAGACCTCGGCAGGGGAACCTACGAGCAGTACTTC	CASSLDLGRGTYEQYF
TRBV6-6	TRBJ1-2	-	-	TGTGCCAGCAGCACCCGACAGTATGGCTACACCTTC	CASSTRQYGYTF
TRBV14	TRBJ1-2	TRBD1	-	TGTGCCAGCAGCCCCAGACAGGGCTCTAACTATGGCTACACCTTC	CASSPRQGSNYGYTF